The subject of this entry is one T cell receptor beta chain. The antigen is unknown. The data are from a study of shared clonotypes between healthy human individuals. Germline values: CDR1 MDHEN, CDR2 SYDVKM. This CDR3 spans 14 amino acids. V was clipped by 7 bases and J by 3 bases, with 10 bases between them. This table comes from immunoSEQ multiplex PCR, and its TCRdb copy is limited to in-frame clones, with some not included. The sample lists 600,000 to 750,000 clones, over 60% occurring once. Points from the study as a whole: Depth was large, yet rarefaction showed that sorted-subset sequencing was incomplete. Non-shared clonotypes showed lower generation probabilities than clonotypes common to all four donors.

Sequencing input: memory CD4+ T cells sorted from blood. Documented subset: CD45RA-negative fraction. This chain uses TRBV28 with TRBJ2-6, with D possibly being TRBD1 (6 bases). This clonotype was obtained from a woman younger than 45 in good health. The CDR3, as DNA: TGTGCCAGCAAGAAACAGGGTGGGGCCAACGTCCTGACTTTC. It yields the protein CASKKQGGANVLTF. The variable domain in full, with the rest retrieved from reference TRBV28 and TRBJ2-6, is DVKVTQSSRYLVKRTGEKVFLECVQDMDHENMFWYRQDPGLGLRLIYFSYDVKMKEKGDIPEGYSVSREKKERFSLILESASTNQTSMYLCASKKQGGANVLTFGAGSRLTVL.